This T cell receptor (beta chain) emerged from a study of OX40 agonist ivuxolimab in advanced cancers. Across the study: At 0.01 to 10 mg/kg, ivuxolimab was administered intravenously to patients every 2 weeks. There were three patients with partial responses, one having hepatocellular carcinoma and two cutaneous melanoma. Patients assigned to dose escalation were diagnosed with hepatocellular carcinoma, melanoma, renal cell or head and neck cancer. Study-wide findings and caveats: Among the lowest peripheral clonal expansion occurred in 0.1-3.0 mg/kg partial responders.

Sequencing was performed with immunoSEQ multiplex PCR; in TCRdb, only in-frame clones are kept and a portion is missing. The sample has under 80,000 clones, roughly 85% seen once. Comments on this clone: Its antigen is still unknown.

The length of the CDR3 is 14 residues. Germline trimming cut 5 bases from V and 1 base from J; bases unmatched to any gene: 3. Per germline, CDR1 SQVTM and CDR2 ANQGSEA. The sequencing used CD4+ or CD8+ T cells sorted from blood, collected in a trial of the OX40 agonist ivuxolimab. V is TRBV29-1 and J is TRBJ2-2, with 8 bases that match TRBD1. This clonotype was obtained from an adult with an advanced solid tumor such as melanoma, head and neck, liver or kidney cancer. CDR3 in DNA: TGCAGCGTTTCCGGGACAGGGAACACCGGGGAGCTGTTTTTT. It translates to CSVSGTGNTGELFF.